This T cell receptor beta chain was sequenced during a study of T cell repertoires in cytomegalovirus infection. In the study overall: HLA-B-restricted CMV epitopes that are well studied were used alongside recently identified HLA-C-restricted ones. In public TCR beta signatures, there were indications of both CMV infection and matching HLA type. Overall study findings and caveats: Individuals carrying CMV plus the relevant HLA were identified by cumulative frequency of public TCR beta families. The ex vivo response showed dominance by HLA-C-restricted CMV-specific TCR beta clonotypes.

To note about this clonotype: Its antigen is as yet unknown. Sequence at one end of the junction differs from germline and may be a read error.

TCRdb redid the calling of the reads with MiXCR, one entry per CDR3 protein. The sample records about 830,000 distinct CDR3 sequences, approximately 32% being singletons. In germline, CDR1 is SGHVS, CDR2 FNYEAQ. The CDR3 runs to 15 residues. This specimen was cultured CD8+ T cells from PBMCs, taken from culture after CMV antigen stimulation. The receptor was isolated from a human donor in good health (CMV status not recorded). Some clones in this sample may be carry-over from other donors' samples. V is TRBV7-6 and J is TRBJ1-6; D unresolved. The CDR3 DNA reads TGTGTCAGCAGCTTAGCGGCAGGATATAATTCACCCCTCCACTTT. It yields the protein CVSSLAAGYNSPLHF.